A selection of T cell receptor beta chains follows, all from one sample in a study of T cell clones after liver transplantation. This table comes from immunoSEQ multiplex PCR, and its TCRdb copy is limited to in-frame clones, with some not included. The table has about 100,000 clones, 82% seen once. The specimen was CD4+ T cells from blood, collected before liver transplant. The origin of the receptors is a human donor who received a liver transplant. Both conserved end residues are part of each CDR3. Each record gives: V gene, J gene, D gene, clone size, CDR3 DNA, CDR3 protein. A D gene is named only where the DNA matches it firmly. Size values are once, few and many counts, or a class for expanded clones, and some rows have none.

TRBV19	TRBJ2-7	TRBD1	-	TGTGCCAGCCGGGACAGGGGGGGTGGCTACGAGCAGTACTTC	CASRDRGGGYEQYF
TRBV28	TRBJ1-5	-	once	TGTGCCAGCAGTCCTGGGACATCAGGGCCCAATCAGCCCCAGCATTTT	CASSPGTSGPNQPQHF
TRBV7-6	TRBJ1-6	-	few	TGTGCCAGCAGCTTGGAGGTCTATAATTCACCCCTCCACTTT	CASSLEVYNSPLHF
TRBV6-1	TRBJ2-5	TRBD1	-	TGTGCCAGCAACCCAGGGGGCAGGGAGACCCAGTACTTC	CASNPGGRETQYF
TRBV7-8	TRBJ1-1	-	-	TGTGCCAGCAGCTTAGCGAAGGGGAGAAACACTGAAGCTTTCTTT	CASSLAKGRNTEAFF
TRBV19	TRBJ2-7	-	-	TGTGCCAGGCCCCCCGTCTGCAGGGACCCATCCTACGAGCAGTACTTC	CARPPVCRDPSYEQYF
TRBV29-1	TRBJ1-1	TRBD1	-	TGCAGCGTTGCCCCGGGACAGGGGGTGGGCACTGAAGCTTTCTTT	CSVAPGQGVGTEAFF
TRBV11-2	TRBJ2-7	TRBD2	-	TGTGCCAGCACCCTAGCTAGCGGAACCTACGAGCAGTACTTC	CASTLASGTYEQYF
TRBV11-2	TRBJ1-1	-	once	TGTGCCAGCAGCGACAGTGAATTGATGAACACTGAAGCTTTCTTT	CASSDSELMNTEAFF
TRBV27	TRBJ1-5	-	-	TGTGCCAGCAGTTTAAGGGGGTGGGGGGATCAGCCCCAGCATTTT	CASSLRGWGDQPQHF
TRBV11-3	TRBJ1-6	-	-	TGTGCCAGCAGCTTATTAGCTAATTCACCCCTCCACTTT	CASSLLANSPLHF
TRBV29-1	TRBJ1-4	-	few	TGCAGCGTTGCACCCCACGGGGCTAGGGATGAAAAACTGTTTTTT	CSVAPHGARDEKLFF
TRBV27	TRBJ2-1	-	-	TGTGCCAGCACCCAGGATTGGCGGTACAATGAGCAGTTCTTC	CASTQDWRYNEQFF
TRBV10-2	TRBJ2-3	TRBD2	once	TGCGCCAGCAGTGTTACTAGCGGGAGTGGCTGGGCAGATACGCAGTATTTT	CASSVTSGSGWADTQYF
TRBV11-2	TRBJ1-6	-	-	TGTGCCAGCAGCCCCGAAAGGGGGTATAATTCACCCCTCCACTTT	CASSPERGYNSPLHF
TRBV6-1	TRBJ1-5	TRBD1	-	TGTGCCAGCAGTGAAATGGGACAGGGTATATTTCGGAATCAGCCCCAGCATTTT	CASSEMGQGIFRNQPQHF
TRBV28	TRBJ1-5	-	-	TGTGCCAGCACCCAGGGAGCAGGGGATTCTCAGCCCCAGCATTTT	CASTQGAGDSQPQHF